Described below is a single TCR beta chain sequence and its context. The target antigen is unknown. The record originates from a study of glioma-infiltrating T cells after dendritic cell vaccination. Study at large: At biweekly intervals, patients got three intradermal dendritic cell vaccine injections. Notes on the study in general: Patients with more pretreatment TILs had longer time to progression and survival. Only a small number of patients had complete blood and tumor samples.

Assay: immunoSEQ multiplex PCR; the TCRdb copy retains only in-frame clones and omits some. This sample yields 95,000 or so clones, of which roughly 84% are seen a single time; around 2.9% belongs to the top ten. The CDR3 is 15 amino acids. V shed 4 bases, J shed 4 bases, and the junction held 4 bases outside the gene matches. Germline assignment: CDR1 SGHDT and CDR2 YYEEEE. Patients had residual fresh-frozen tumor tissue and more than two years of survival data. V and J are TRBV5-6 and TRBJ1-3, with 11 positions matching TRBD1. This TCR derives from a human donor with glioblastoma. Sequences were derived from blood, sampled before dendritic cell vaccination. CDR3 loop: CASSQGQGAGNTIYF. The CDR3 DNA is TGTGCCAGCAGCCAAGGACAGGGGGCGGGAAACACCATATATTTT.